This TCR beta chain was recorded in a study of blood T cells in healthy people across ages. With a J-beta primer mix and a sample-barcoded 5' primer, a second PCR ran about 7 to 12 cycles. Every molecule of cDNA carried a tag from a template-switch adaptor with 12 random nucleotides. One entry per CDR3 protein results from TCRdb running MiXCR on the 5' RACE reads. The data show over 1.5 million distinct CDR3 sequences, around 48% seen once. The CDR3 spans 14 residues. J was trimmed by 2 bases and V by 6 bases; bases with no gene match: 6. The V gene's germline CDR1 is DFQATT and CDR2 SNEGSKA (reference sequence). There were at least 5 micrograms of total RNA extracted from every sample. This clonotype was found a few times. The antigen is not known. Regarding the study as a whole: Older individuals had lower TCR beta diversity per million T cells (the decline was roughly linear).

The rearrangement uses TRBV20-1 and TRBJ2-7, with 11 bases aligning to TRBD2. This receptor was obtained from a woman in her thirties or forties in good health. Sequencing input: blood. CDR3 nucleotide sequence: TGCAGTGCCGGACCGGGACTAGCGGCCTACGAGCAGTACTTC. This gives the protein CSAGPGLAAYEQYF.